The entry below gives a single T cell receptor beta chain sequence along with its context. Its specific antigen is unknown. Base qualities are missing; no much larger clone stands one base away. The germline V end is reduced by 5 bases and the J end by 8 bases; junction bases left unmatched: 9. The CDR3 goes from the cysteine to the phenylalanine over 14 residues. Left in the record is the CDR3 DNA by itself, 42 bases read in frame from the first base. The germline V gene sets CDR1 to SNHLY and CDR2 to FYNNEI. The data were obtained in a study of blood T cell repertoires in COVID-19 (dated by TCRdb to about 2020). About the study as a whole: Samples from collaborators originated in the United States, Italy and Spain and spanned both the acute and convalescent phases of COVID-19. The prospective study material was composed of cDNA or gDNA derived from T cells, B-cell-depleted T cells, or PBMCs. Deeply sampled blood TCRbeta repertoires from subjects exposed to, actively infected with, or recovered from COVID-19 were included in the dataset. The repertoires were released in a freely available public database intended as a resource for research on the immune response to SARS-CoV-2. The samples were drawn from two sources: the first 160 participants of the ongoing ImmuneRACE study, and fewer than 1,500 subjects contributed by 6 global collaborators. Sample metadata almost always included a de-identified subject ID, COVID-19 status, age in years and sex. Where HLA class I and class II types were available, the types were taken from metadata supplied by the sample provider, not from assay-based typing.

General conclusions and limits of the study: The quantity of clinical and demographic metadata differed by source and by participant and was supplied without curation.

TCRbeta CDR3 regions were amplified from genomic DNA by means of the immunoSEQ Assay, a bias-controlled multiplex PCR. On the study's bioinformatics: Nucleated cell counts per sample were estimated from amplification of reference gene primers within the assay. Sequence reads were collapsed and filtered to measure the absolute abundance of every unique TCRbeta CDR3 rearrangement. Productive Simpson clonality was computed per sample as the square root of Simpson's diversity index over productive rearrangements. TCRdb holds this immuneACCESS table with in-frame rearrangements only. Some clones are missing; in checked studies, unresolved V genes explain under half, and the rest has no known cause. V and J calls plus clone size are reproduced from that table; the DNA served to infer D and trimming. This sample gives about 36,000 clones in total; 85% of them show up just once. The ten largest clones take up 4.8% of the sample.

Whole blood was collected in K2EDTA tubes by collaborating institutions according to the institutions' own protocols. Collaborator samples were shipped for TCRbeta analysis as frozen whole blood, isolated PBMCs, or DNA extracted from either sample type. The V and J genes are TRBV2 and TRBJ1-5; TRBD1 aligns with 7 central bases. The source material was peripheral blood. This sequence was found in a man in his fifties or sixties with active COVID-19. The nucleotide sequence reads TGTGCCAGCAGTACTGGGACAGTCGAAGAGCCCCAGCATTTT. This translates into CASSTGTVEEPQHF.